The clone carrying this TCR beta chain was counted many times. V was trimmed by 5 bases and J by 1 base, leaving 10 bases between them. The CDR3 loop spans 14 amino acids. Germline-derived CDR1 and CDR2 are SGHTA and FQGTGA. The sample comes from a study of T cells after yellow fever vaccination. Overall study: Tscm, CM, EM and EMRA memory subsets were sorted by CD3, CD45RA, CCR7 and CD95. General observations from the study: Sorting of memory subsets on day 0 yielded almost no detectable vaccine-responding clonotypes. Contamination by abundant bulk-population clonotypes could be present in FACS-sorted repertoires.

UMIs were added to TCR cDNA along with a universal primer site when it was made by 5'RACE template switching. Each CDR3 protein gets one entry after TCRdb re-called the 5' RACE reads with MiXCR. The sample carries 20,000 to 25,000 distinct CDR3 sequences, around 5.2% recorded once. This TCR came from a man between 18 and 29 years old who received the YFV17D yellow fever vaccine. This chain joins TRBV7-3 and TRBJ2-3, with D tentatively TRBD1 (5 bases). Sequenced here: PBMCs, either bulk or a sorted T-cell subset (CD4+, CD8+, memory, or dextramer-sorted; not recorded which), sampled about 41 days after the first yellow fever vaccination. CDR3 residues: CASSPRRGTDTQYF. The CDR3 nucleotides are TGTGCCAGCAGCCCCCGCAGGGGCACAGATACGCAGTATTTT. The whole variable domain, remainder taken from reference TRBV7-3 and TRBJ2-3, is GAGVSQTPSNKVTEKGKYVELRCDPISGHTALYWYRQSLGQGPEFLIYFQGTGAADDSGLPNDRFFAVRPEGSVSTLKIQRTERGDSAVYLCASSPRRGTDTQYFGPGTRLTVL.